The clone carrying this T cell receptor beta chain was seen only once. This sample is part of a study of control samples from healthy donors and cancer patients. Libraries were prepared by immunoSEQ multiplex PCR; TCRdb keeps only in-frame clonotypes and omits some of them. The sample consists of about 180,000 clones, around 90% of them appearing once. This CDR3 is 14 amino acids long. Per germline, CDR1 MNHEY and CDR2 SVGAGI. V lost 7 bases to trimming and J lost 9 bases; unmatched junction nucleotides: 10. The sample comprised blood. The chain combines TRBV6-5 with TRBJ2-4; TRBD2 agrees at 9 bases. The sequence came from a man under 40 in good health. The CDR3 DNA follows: TGTGCCAGCAATCCGAGCGGGGGGTCGGGCATTCAGTACTTC. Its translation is CASNPSGGSGIQYF.